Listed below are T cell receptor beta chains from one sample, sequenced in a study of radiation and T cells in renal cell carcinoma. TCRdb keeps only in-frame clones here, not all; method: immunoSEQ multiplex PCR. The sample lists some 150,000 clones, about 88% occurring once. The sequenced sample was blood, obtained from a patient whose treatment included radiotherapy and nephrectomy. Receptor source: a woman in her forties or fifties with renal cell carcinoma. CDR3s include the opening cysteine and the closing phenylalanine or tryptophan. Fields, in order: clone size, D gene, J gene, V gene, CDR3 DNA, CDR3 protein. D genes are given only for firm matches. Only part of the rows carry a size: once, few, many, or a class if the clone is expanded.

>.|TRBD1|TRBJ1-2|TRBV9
TGTGCCAGCAGCGTAGATTTGGGACAGGGTTATGGCTACACCTTC
CASSVDLGQGYGYTF
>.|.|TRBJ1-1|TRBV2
TGTGCCAGCAGTCCGCGGACAGCGAGGAACACTGAAGCTTTCTTT
CASSPRTARNTEAFF
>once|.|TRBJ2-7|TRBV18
TGTGCCAGCTCACCTTCGGAGGGGGGGTACCACGAGCAGTACTTC
CASSPSEGGYHEQYF
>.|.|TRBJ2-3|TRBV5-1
TGCGCCAGCAGCCCGGAAGGAGATACGCAGTATTTT
CASSPEGDTQYF
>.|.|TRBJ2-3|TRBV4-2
TGTGCCAGCAGCCAAGATCCCGGGGGCACAGATACGCAGTATTTT
CASSQDPGGTDTQYF
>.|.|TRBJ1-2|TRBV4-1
TGCGCCAGCAGCCAAGAATCAGGGAACTCGTATGGCTACACCTTC
CASSQESGNSYGYTF
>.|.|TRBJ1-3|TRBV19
TGTGCCGGAAAAAATACAGGAGATATTGGAAACACCATATATTTT
CAGKNTGDIGNTIYF
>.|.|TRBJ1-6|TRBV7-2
TGTGCCAGCAGCCCCCCGAGGGATTATAATTCACCCCTCCACTTT
CASSPPRDYNSPLHF
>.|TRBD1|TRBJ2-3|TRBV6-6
TGTGCCAGCAGTTCTCGAACAGGGGGCGCGTCGGATACGCAGTATTTT
CASSSRTGGASDTQYF
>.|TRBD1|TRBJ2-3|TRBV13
TGTGCCAGCAGCAAAGGGGGCGCGGTAGATACGCAGTATTTT
CASSKGGAVDTQYF
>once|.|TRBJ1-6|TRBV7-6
TGTGCCAGCAGCTTAGGGGGGTCTAATTCACCCCTCCACTTT
CASSLGGSNSPLHF
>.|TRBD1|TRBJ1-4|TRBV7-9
TGTGCCAGCAGCTCAACCGCCGGGACAGGGGATGTGGAAAAACTGTTTTTT
CASSSTAGTGDVEKLFF
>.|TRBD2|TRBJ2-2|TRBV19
TGTGCCAGCTCCGGGGGGGTGGACACCGGGGAGCTGTTTTTT
CASSGGVDTGELFF
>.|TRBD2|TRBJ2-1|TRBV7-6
TGTGCCAGCAGCTTGGGCGGGGGGCCTCTCAATGAGCAGTTCTTC
CASSLGGGPLNEQFF
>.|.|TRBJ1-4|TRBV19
TGTGCCAGTAGTCCGGGGACGGCCCAAAATGAAAAACTGTTTTTT
CASSPGTAQNEKLFF
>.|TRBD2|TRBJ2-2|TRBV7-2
TGTGCCAGCAGCTTAGGCCCTAGCGGTTTAACCGGGGAGCTGTTTTTT
CASSLGPSGLTGELFF
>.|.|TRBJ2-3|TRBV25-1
TGTGCCAGCAGTGAATTAGAGCAACAGACAGATACGCAGTATTTT
CASSELEQQTDTQYF
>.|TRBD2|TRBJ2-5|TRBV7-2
TGTGCCAGCAGCTTAGCCGCTAGCGGGGGGGCCCTAGAGACCCAGTACTTC
CASSLAASGGALETQYF
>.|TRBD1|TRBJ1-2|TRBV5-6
TGTGCCAGCAGCCGCCGGGACAGGGACCAAGGAGGGTATGGCTACACCTTC
CASSRRDRDQGGYGYTF
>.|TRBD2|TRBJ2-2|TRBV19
TGTGCCAGTAACCCAACTAGCGGGGGGTTTAACGGGGAGCTGTTTTTT
CASNPTSGGFNGELFF
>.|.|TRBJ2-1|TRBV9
TGTGCCAGCAGCGTAGTCGGCAGCGACAATGAGCAGTTCTTC
CASSVVGSDNEQFF
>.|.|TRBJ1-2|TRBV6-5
TGTGCCAGCAGTTACTCGAATGTCTGGGGAAACTATGGCTACACCTTC
CASSYSNVWGNYGYTF
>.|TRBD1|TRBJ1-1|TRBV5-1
TGCGCCAGCAGCTTGGGGGCAGGGGGGAACACTGAAGCTTTCTTT
CASSLGAGGNTEAFF
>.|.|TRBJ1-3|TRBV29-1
TGCAGCGTTGAAGGGGGAAACACCATATATTTT
CSVEGGNTIYF
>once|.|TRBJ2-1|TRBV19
TGTGCCAGTAGTATAGACCTGCGGGACATATCTTTATCCTACAATGAGCAGTTCTTC
CASSIDLRDISLSYNEQFF
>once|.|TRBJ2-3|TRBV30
TGTGCCTGGAGTGTACGTCGTGGTGATACGCAGTATTTT
CAWSVRRGDTQYF
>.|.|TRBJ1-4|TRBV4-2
TGTGCCAGCAGCCAAGCTGACAGGAGGCTAGGTAATGAAAAACTGTTTTTT
CASSQADRRLGNEKLFF
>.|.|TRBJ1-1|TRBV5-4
TGTGCCAGCAGCTTAAAAGGACTCCCTGAAGCTTTCTTT
CASSLKGLPEAFF
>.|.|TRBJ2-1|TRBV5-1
TGCGCCAGCAGCCCTATGGGCCATGAGCAGTTCTTC
CASSPMGHEQFF
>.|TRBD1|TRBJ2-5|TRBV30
TGTGCCTGGAGCCCGGGACAGGCCAGGGAGACCCAGTACTTC
CAWSPGQARETQYF
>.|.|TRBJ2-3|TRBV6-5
TGTGCCAGCACCTCCGCTGGTAGCACAGATACGCAGTATTTT
CASTSAGSTDTQYF
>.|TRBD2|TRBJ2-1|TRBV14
TGTGCCAGCAGCCAAGGACTAGCGGGTAATGAGCAGTTCTTC
CASSQGLAGNEQFF
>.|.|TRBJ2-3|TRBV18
TGTGCCAGCTCATTATTAGGAGGGGAAGGCGATACGCAGTATTTT
CASSLLGGEGDTQYF
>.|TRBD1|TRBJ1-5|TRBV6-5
TGTGCCAAGAACAGGGGACCCCCTTTCCAGCATTTT
CAKNRGPPFQHF
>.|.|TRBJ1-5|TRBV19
TGTGCCAGTAGTATAAGTTTCCGGAATCAGCCCCAGCATTTT
CASSISFRNQPQHF
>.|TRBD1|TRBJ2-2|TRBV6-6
TGTGCCAGCAGTTACACAGGGGCGAACACCGGGGAGCTGTTTTTT
CASSYTGANTGELFF
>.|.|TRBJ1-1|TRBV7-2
TGTGCCAGCAGCTTAAGGGGAAGGAGGGGGGCTTTCTTT
CASSLRGRRGAFF
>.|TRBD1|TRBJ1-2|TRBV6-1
TGTGCCAGCAGTGAAGCGCCGGGACAGTTGTATGGCTACACCTTC
CASSEAPGQLYGYTF
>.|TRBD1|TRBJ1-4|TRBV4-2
TGTGCCAGCAGCCTTTTCGGACAGGGAGGGAGGGAAAAACTGTTTTTT
CASSLFGQGGREKLFF
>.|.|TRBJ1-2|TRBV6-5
TGTGCCAGCAGCCGCGGGGTGATAGATGGCTACACCTTC
CASSRGVIDGYTF
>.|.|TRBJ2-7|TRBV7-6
TGTGCCAGCAGCGTGGGCCCCTCCGGGACGGCTGACTACGAGCAGTACTTC
CASSVGPSGTADYEQYF
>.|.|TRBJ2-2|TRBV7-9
TGTGCCAGCAGCACTGGTGGGACTTTGAACACCGGGGAGCTGTTTTTT
CASSTGGTLNTGELFF
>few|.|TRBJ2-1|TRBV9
TGTGCCAGCAGCGTCACGGGGACACGCTACAATGAGCAGTTCTTC
CASSVTGTRYNEQFF
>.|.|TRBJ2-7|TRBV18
TGTGCCAGCTCCCCCAATCCAGCCTACGAGCAGTACTTC
CASSPNPAYEQYF
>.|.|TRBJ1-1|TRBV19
TGTGCCAGTAAGAATGAGCGGGTCGACACTGAAGCTTTCTTT
CASKNERVDTEAFF
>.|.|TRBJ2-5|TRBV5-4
TGTGCCAGCAGCTTGAGGGGGGGGGCAGAGACCCAGTACTTC
CASSLRGGAETQYF
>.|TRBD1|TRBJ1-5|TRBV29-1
TGCAGCGTTGCCAGGGGGGGTAGCAATCAGCCCCAGCATTTT
CSVARGGSNQPQHF
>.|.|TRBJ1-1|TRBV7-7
TGTGCTAGCAGCTCTTCCTTCCACAGGGAAATGAACACTGAAGCTTTCTTT
CASSSSFHREMNTEAFF
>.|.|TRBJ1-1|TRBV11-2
TGTGCCAGCAGCGCCAGATCGGCAGGCACTGAAGCTTTCTTT
CASSARSAGTEAFF
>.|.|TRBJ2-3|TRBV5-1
TGCGCCAGCAGCGAAGGAGATACGCAGTATTTT
CASSEGDTQYF